This TCR beta chain was recovered during a study of regulatory T cells in long-lasting Graves disease. Regarding the study as a whole: Between persistent patients, more than 2,500 public clonotypes were shared, exceeding the 966 shared between new patients. With persistent disease, TRBV28, TRBJ1-2 and TRBJ2-5 were the favored segments.

The sample's time point: newly diagnosed GD, antithyroid drugs for less than 3 months. Isolated PBMC RNA provided the starting material for the TCR library. HTBI primers from iRepertoire and Arm-PCR of CDR3 regions yielded the TCR beta libraries. One entry per CDR3 protein results from TCRdb running MiXCR on the multiplex PCR reads. The data hold approximately 350,000 distinct CDR3 sequences, with 16% observed a single time. The sample holds many counts of this clonotype. Its antigen is unknown. This CDR3 spans 16 amino acids. Trimming removed 5 bases from V and 6 bases from J; junction bases left unmatched: 11. This sample also appeared in a second study, on T cells in Graves' hyperthyroidism and ophthalmopathy. From that study: Thyroid ultrasound and orbital computed tomography, with clinical symptoms and serum thyroxine and TRAb, informed diagnoses.

This chain links TRBV12-3 or TRBV12-4 with TRBJ2-2; 8 positions agree with TRBD2. The sequence was collected from a man aged 35-49 years with Graves disease. The sequences come from peripheral blood mononuclear cells (PBMCs), collected at new diagnosis, from a patient treated with antithyroid drugs. This CDR3 is CASSIQRGPLPGELFF. As DNA, the CDR3 is TGTGCCAGCAGTATTCAGCGGGGGCCACTCCCCGGGGAGCTGTTTTTT.